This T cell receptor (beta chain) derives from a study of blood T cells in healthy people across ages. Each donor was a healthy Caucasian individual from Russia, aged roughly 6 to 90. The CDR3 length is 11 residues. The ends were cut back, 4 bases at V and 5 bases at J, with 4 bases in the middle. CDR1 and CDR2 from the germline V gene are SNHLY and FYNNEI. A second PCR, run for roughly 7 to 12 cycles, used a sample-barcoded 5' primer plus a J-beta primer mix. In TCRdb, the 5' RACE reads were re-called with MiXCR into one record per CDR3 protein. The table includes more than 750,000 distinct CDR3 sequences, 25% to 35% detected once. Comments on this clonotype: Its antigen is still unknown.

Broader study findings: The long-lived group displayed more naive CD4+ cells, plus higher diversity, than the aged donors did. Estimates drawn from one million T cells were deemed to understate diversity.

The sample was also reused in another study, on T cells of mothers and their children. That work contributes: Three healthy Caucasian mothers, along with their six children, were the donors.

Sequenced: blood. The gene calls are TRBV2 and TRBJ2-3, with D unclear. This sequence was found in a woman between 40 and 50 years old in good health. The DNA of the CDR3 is TGTGCCAGCAGTGGTCTAGATACGCAGTATTTT. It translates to CASSGLDTQYF. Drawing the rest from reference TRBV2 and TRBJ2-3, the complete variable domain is EPEVTQTPSHQVTQMGQEVILRCVPISNHLYFYWYRQILGQKVEFLVSFYNNEISEKSEIFDDQFSVERPDGSNFTLKIRSTKLEDSAMYFCASSGLDTQYFGPGTRLTVL.